The T cell receptor beta chain under discussion was sequenced for a study of cytomegalovirus exposure and HLA in healthy donors. Study in general: Early release data held approximately 81 million unique TCRs from HLA-typed donors.

Only a few counts were recorded for this clone. What it binds is unknown. This PCR relied on a set of 60 Vbeta primers and 13 Jbeta primers. As originally analysed: It was a later analysis that counted about 80 million unique TCR beta chains, of which about 10 million were shared. Profiling relied on immunoSEQ multiplex PCR, and the TCRdb table lists in-frame clones only, not all of them. The V and J calls and clone size are taken from that table; D and trimming were inferred from the DNA. Here the sample spans around 190,000 clones, about 9% being singletons. The CDR3 spans 14 residues. Germline V lookup: CDR1 ENHRY, CDR2 SYGVKD. Trimming took 2 bases from V and 4 from J, leaving 12 bases between them. Overall study results and limits: Later analysis revealed greater clonal expansion in HLA-associated TCR beta chains than in equally common others. For TCR beta chains, V- and J-gene trimming was later linked to a missense DCLRE1C variant.

The source material was PBMCs. The receptor was isolated from a woman aged 25-40 years in good health and CMV-seropositive. This rearrangement joins TRBV10-3 to TRBJ2-7; possibly TRBD1 for D (6 bases). CDR3 in amino acids: CAISEDRYRYEQYF. In DNA, the CDR3 is TGTGCCATCAGTGAGGACAGGTATAGGTACGAGCAGTACTTC.